This entry lists 17 T cell receptor beta chains sequenced from one sample in a study of T-cell reconstitution after alpha-beta-depleted transplantation in children. Unique molecular identifiers tagged the TCRbeta library. TCRdb itself ran the PCR reads through MiXCR, one entry per CDR3 protein. The top ten clones hold 3% to 4% of a sample with around 400,000 distinct CDR3 sequences, approximately 20% of them seen once. The sequenced sample was PBMCs from the stem cell graft donor, obtained from the stem cell graft. The receptors derive from a human donor who donated a stem cell graft to a child with acute myeloid leukemia.

The rearrangement joins TRBV4-1 to TRBJ1-1; D gene unclear. Trimming took 1 base from V and 2 from J, leaving 11 bases between them. Germline V gives CDR1 MGHRA, CDR2 YSYEKL. The CDR3 extends over 15 amino acids. The CDR3 loop reads CASSQVAQLNTEAFF. DNA for the CDR3: TGCGCCAGCAGCCAAGTGGCACAGTTAAACACTGAAGCTTTCTTT.

This clonotype was detected ten times or more. This chain uses TRBV12-3 or TRBV12-4 with TRBJ2-7, with a weak D call TRBD2 (6 bases). CDR3 size: 13 residues. V lost 6 bases and J 2 bases, leaving 11 bases between the germline ends. The CDR3 region is CASRTGTAYEQYF. Here the CDR3 DNA reads TGTGCCAGCAGGACGGGGACTGCCTACGAGCAGTACTTC.

V usage is TRBV12-3 or TRBV12-4 and J usage is TRBJ2-5; 11 bases are a match to TRBD1. The CDR3 runs 15 residues. The V and J ends lost 5 bases and 7 bases, in that order; junction bases with no gene match: 9. CDR3 in DNA: TGTGCCAGCAGTCCGGACAGGGGGCTTTTTTTGACCCAGTACTTC. Its translation: CASSPDRGLFLTQYF.

This clonotype has ten or more counts. The chain combines TRBV4-1 with TRBJ2-1, with unresolved D. Trimming pared 0 bases from V and 0 bases from J, leaving 9 bases between. Germline-derived CDR1 and CDR2 are MGHRA and YSYEKL. The CDR3 consists of 16 residues. CDR3 DNA: TGCGCCAGCAGCCAAGAAGTCGCTAGCTCCTACAATGAGCAGTTCTTC. Amino acid sequence: CASSQEVASSYNEQFF.

The DNA of the CDR3 is TGCGCCAGCAGCCAAGGGGACGGGGCCAACGTCCTGACTTTC. Protein sequence: CASSQGDGANVLTF. The chain combines TRBV4-1 with TRBJ2-6; the D gene could be TRBD1 or TRBD2 (5 bases each). V was trimmed by 1 base and J by 4 bases, leaving 5 bases between them. The V gene's germline CDR1 is MGHRA and CDR2 YSYEKL. CDR3 size: 14 residues.

A note on this clonotype: Sequence at one end of the junction differs from germline and may be a read error. This chain links TRBV7-7 with TRBJ2-1; 8 nucleotides match TRBD1. Germline V gene sequence: CDR1 SSHAT, CDR2 FNYEAQ (reference sequence). This CDR3 region has 15 residues. CDR3 residues: CASSLGQGVADEQFF. DNA for the CDR3: TGTGCTAGCAGCTTAGGACAGGGTGTCGCGGATGAGCAGTTCTTC. The complete variable domain, with remaining parts taken from reference TRBV7-7 and TRBJ2-1, reads GAGVSQSPRYKVTKRGQDVTLRCDPISSHATLYWYQQALGQGPEFLTYFNYEAQPDKSGLPSDRFSAERPEGSISTLTIQRTEQRDSAMYRCASSLGQGVADEQFFGPGTRLTVL.

This clonotype has at least ten counts. The chain recombines TRBV29-1 with TRBJ2-2; 10 nucleotides line up with TRBD2. The CDR3 length is 13 residues. In germline, CDR1 is SQVTM, CDR2 ANQGSEA. The V and J ends lost 4 bases and 9 bases, in that order; junction bases with no gene match: 5. CDR3 in amino acids: CSVGASGSWELFF. CDR3 nucleotide sequence: TGCAGCGTTGGTGCTAGCGGGAGCTGGGAGCTGTTTTTT.

V is TRBV5-1 and J is TRBJ2-1; 8 bases fit TRBD1. V shed 0 bases and J 11 bases; nucleotides not matched to a gene: 10. This CDR3 region has 15 residues. Per the germline V gene, CDR1 is SGHRS and CDR2 is YFSETQ. The CDR3 spells CASSLGQRQGSKQFF. In nucleotides, the CDR3 is TGCGCCAGCAGCTTGGGCCAAAGACAGGGGAGCAAGCAGTTCTTC.

CDR3 bases: TGTGCCATCAGTGTATGGCGGGGGGGATACGAGCAGTACTTC. Its protein product is CAISVWRGGYEQYF. This rearrangement joins TRBV10-3 to TRBJ2-7; 9 nucleotides line up with TRBD2. The CDR3 is made up of 14 amino acids. V lost 4 bases and J lost 4; bases outside the gene matches: 5. Germline V gives CDR1 ENHRY, CDR2 SYGVKD.

The chain combines TRBV28 with TRBJ1-4, with D possibly being TRBD1 (5 bases). The germline V and J ends were trimmed by 8 bases and 8 bases, with 12 bases remaining between them. The germline CDR1 and CDR2 sequences are MDHEN and SYDVKM. This CDR3 has 12 amino acids. The DNA of the CDR3 is TGTGCCAGCCGGGGGGGTAAGGAAAAACTGTTTTTT. This codes for CASRGGKEKLFF.

Only a few counts were recorded for this clonotype. The CDR3 here is CASSPLPGLNQPQHF. The DNA of the CDR3 is TGTGCCAGCAGTCCGTTACCGGGTCTCAATCAGCCCCAGCATTTT. The rearrangement uses TRBV12-3 or TRBV12-4 and TRBJ1-5; D is unresolved. V was clipped by 5 bases and J by 3 bases, with 14 bases between them. CDR3 length equals 15 residues.

This CDR3 reads CSVDTGKVNTEAFF. CDR3 DNA: TGCAGCGTAGATACAGGGAAAGTGAACACTGAAGCTTTCTTT. The chain carries TRBV29-1 and TRBJ1-1; TRBD1 might be the D (6 bases). Germline V lookup: CDR1 SQVTM, CDR2 ANQGSEA. This CDR3 has 14 residues. V shed 6 bases and J shed 0 bases, with 14 bases lying between them.

The chain carries TRBV29-1 and TRBJ2-1; D unclear. The CDR3 loop spans 14 amino acids. Per the germline V gene, CDR1 is SQVTM and CDR2 is ANQGSEA. Trimming removed 3 bases at V and 6 bases at J, with 15 bases between. The CDR3 DNA is TGCAGCGTTGACAGAGATGGGGTTGGCAATGAGCAGTTCTTC. Its translation is CSVDRDGVGNEQFF.

The chain employs TRBV11-2 and TRBJ2-1; D gene ambiguous. The V and J ends lost 6 bases and 9 bases respectively, with 9 bases between them. The CDR3 has 11 residues. The V gene's germline CDR1 is SGHAT and CDR2 FQNNGV. The CDR3 DNA sequence: TGTGCCAGCAGATCCGTGGTTGAGCAGTTCTTC. Its translation is CASRSVVEQFF.

In regard to this clonotype: Just one base apart from a much larger clone, this may be a read error. V usage is TRBV12-3 or TRBV12-4 and J usage is TRBJ1-4; 9 bases align to TRBD1. V was pared by 8 bases and J by 16 bases, with 11 bases of the junction left unmatched. The CDR3 length is 12 residues. In DNA form, the CDR3 reads TGTGCCAGCGGACAGGGGCCGTATGAACGGTTTTTT. Translated, it gives CASGQGPYERFF.

This clonotype was picked up a small number of times. This chain connects TRBV6-5 to TRBJ2-6; D not resolved. Germline lookup yields CDR1 MNHEY and CDR2 SVGAGI. This CDR3 comprises 14 residues. V lost 6 bases to trimming and J lost 4 bases, with 10 bases between them. CDR3 in DNA: TGTGCCAGCAGGGCGAATCTCGGGGCCAACGTCCTGACTTTC. Translation gives CASRANLGANVLTF.

The chain carries TRBV15 and TRBJ2-3; 9 bases are a match to TRBD1. The CDR3 has 15 amino acids. V dropped 4 bases and J dropped 4; count of bases not matched to a gene: 6. CDR1 LNHNV and CDR2 YYDKDF come from the germline V gene (reference sequence). The CDR3 sequence: CATSTRQGGPDTQYF. The CDR3 DNA reads TGTGCCACCAGCACACGACAGGGGGGCCCAGATACGCAGTATTTT.